This TCR beta chain was obtained from a study of blood T cell repertoires in COVID-19. The CDR3 contains 17 residues. Germline CDR1 and CDR2: SGDLS and YYNGEE. Germline trimming cut 0 bases from V and 12 bases from J; bases unmatched to any gene: 11. The repertoire was sequenced with immunoSEQ multiplex PCR; TCRdb's copy has only in-frame clones and lacks some. The table shows some 190,000 clones, with approximately 85% occurring only once. The receptor's source is a woman in her fifties or sixties with acute or convalescent COVID-19. The sequenced material came from peripheral blood. The rearrangement links TRBV9 to TRBJ2-1, with TRBD2 matching over 14 bases. CDR3 amino acids: CASSVDGGLAGGWGQFF. CDR3 sequence (DNA): TGTGCCAGCAGCGTAGATGGAGGACTAGCGGGGGGCTGGGGGCAGTTCTTC.